A selection of T cell receptor beta chains follows, all from one sample in a study of blood T cell repertoires in COVID-19. Using immunoSEQ multiplex PCR, the repertoire was profiled, and TCRdb retains in-frame clones only, with some absent. The sample lists roughly 210,000 clones, over 75% occurring once. The material sequenced was PBMCs or T cells enriched from blood (not recorded which). These receptors came from a young man in a cohort exposed to, infected with or recovered from COVID-19 (not recorded which). Both conserved end residues are part of each CDR3. A D gene is named only where the DNA matches it firmly. Clone size appears in some rows only: once, few, many, or a class for an expanded clone.

v_call	j_call	d_call	clone_size	cdr3_nt	cdr3_aa
TRBV25-1	TRBJ1-5	-	-	TGTGCCAGCAGTGGGGGCTTAGGCAATCAGCCCCAGCATTTT	CASSGGLGNQPQHF
TRBV27	TRBJ1-5	TRBD1	-	TGTGCCAGCAGTTTATCGACAGGGAGCAATCAGCCCCAGCATTTT	CASSLSTGSNQPQHF
TRBV27	TRBJ1-2	-	-	TGTGCCAGCAGCCGAGCTGGAGATGGCTACACCTTC	CASSRAGDGYTF
TRBV5-1	TRBJ1-4	-	-	TGCGCCAGCAGCTTGAGCGGGATCGGGGGAAGGGGTGAAAAACTGTTTTTT	CASSLSGIGGRGEKLFF
TRBV5-4	TRBJ1-1	TRBD1	-	TGTGCCAGCACCTTGCGGACAGGGACGAACACTGAAGCTTTCTTT	CASTLRTGTNTEAFF
TRBV7-9	TRBJ2-3	TRBD1	once	TGTGCCAGCAGCTTAGTAAACAGGGGCGGCACAGATACGCAGTATTTT	CASSLVNRGGTDTQYF
TRBV19	TRBJ1-4	-	-	TGTGCCAGTAAGGTGACAGCAACTAATGAAAAACTGTTTTTT	CASKVTATNEKLFF
TRBV6-5	TRBJ2-1	-	-	TGTGCCAGCAGTTACGGCCACTACAATGAGCAGTTCTTC	CASSYGHYNEQFF
TRBV9	TRBJ2-7	-	-	TGTGCCAGCAGCGTAGGGAGACAGAGCTCCTACGAGCAGTACTTC	CASSVGRQSSYEQYF
TRBV14	TRBJ2-1	-	once	TGTGCCAGCAGTCGACAGTACAATGAGCAGTTCTTC	CASSRQYNEQFF
TRBV7-9	TRBJ1-1	-	-	TGTGCCAGCAGTGCCCCGGGGAACACTGAAGCTTTCTTT	CASSAPGNTEAFF
TRBV27	TRBJ2-7	-	few	TGTGCCAGCAGCTTGGTAAGCTCAAGCTCCTACGAGCAGTACTTC	CASSLVSSSSYEQYF
TRBV7-8	TRBJ2-1	TRBD2	-	TGTGCCAGCAGCTTTCCCCCGCGGGAGCCTTACAATGAGCAGTTCTTC	CASSFPPREPYNEQFF
TRBV28	TRBJ1-4	TRBD1	-	TGTGCCAGCAGCCGACAGGGGGCTCATAATGAAAAACTGTTTTTT	CASSRQGAHNEKLFF
TRBV19	TRBJ2-1	-	-	TGTGCCAGTAGTGGAGTAGTGGAGCAGTTCTTC	CASSGVVEQFF
TRBV18	TRBJ1-5	-	-	TGTGCCAGCTCACATCCGGGGGGAGGATCCCAGCATTTT	CASSHPGGGSQHF
TRBV6-2/TRBV6-3	TRBJ2-5	TRBD1	-	TGTGCCAGCAGTTACTGGGCAGGGGGAGAGACCCAGTACTTC	CASSYWAGGETQYF
TRBV28	TRBJ2-7	TRBD1	-	TGTGCCAGCAGTATCCGGACCACCATACAGGGGACCCACTCCTACGAGCAGTACTTC	CASSIRTTIQGTHSYEQYF
TRBV5-4	TRBJ1-2	-	-	TGTGCCAGCAGCTTAAGTCGCACAGGGTTGAATGGCTACACCTTC	CASSLSRTGLNGYTF
TRBV7-2	TRBJ2-7	-	-	TGTGCCAGCAGCTCGATGACCGGGACACCAGGGGACGACGAGCAGTACTTC	CASSSMTGTPGDDEQYF
TRBV19	TRBJ2-1	-	-	TGTGCCAGTAGGGACGTGAGGGCTTGGAATGAGCAGTTCTTC	CASRDVRAWNEQFF
TRBV19	TRBJ2-1	-	-	TGTGCCAGTAGTGTCAAAGCGAGGGCCTACAATGAGCAGTTCTTC	CASSVKARAYNEQFF